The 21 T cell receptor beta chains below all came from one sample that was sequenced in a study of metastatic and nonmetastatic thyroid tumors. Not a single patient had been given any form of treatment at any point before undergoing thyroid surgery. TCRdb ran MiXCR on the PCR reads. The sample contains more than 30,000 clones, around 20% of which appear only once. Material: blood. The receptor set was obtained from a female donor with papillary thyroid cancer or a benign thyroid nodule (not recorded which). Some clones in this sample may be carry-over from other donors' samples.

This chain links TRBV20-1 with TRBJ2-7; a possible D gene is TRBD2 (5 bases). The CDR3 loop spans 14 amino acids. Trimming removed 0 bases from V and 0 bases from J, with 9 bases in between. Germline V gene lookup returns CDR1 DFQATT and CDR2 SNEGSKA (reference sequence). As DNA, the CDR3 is TGCAGTGCTAGAGAAGGTGGAGGCTCCTACGAGCAGTACTTC. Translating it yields CSAREGGGSYEQYF.

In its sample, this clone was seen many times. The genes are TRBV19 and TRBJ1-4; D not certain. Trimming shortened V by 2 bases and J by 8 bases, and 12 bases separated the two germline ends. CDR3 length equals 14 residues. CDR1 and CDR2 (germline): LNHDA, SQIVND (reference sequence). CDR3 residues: CASSISGIGEKLFF. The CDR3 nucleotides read TGTGCCAGTAGTATATCGGGGATTGGGGAAAAACTGTTTTTT.

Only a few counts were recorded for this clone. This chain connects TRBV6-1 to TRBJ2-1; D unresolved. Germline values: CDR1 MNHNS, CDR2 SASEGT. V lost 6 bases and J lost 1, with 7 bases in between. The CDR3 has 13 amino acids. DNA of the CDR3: TGTGCCAGCAGCCCCGGGTCCTACAATGAGCAGTTCTTC. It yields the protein CASSPGSYNEQFF.

CDR3 protein: CASSLGGTGLYEQYF. Here the CDR3 DNA reads TGCGCCAGCAGCTTGGGGGGGACAGGGCTGTACGAGCAGTACTTC. The V and J genes are TRBV5-1 and TRBJ2-7; 9 bases line up with TRBD1. The germline gives CDR1 SGHRS, CDR2 YFSETQ. V lost 0 bases, J lost 4 bases, and 5 bases stayed unmatched. The CDR3 totals 15 residues.

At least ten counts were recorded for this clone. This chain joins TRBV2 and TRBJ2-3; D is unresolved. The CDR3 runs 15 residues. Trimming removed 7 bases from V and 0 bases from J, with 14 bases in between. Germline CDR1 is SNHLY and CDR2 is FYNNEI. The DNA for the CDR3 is TGTGCCAGCACTCGGACGACGCTTAGCACAGATACGCAGTATTTT. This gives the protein CASTRTTLSTDTQYF.

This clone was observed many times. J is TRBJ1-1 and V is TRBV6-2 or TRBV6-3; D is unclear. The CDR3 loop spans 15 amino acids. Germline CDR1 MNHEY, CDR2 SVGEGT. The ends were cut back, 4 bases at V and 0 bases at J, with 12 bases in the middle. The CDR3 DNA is TGTGCCAGCAGTTCCCCGAGTGTCATGAACACTGAAGCTTTCTTT. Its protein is CASSSPSVMNTEAFF.

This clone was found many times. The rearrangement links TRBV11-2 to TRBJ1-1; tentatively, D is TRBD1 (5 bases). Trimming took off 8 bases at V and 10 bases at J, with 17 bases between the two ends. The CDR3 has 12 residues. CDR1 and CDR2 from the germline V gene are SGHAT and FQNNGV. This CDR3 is CASSSPGQRAFF. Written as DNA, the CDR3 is TGTGCCAGCTCCAGTCCTGGACAAAGAGCTTTCTTT.

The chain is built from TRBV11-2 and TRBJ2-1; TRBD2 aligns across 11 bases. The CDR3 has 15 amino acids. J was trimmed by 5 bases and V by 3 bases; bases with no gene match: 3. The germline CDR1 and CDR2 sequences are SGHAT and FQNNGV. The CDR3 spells CASSLGLAENNEQFF. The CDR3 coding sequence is TGTGCCAGCAGCTTGGGACTAGCGGAAAACAATGAGCAGTTCTTC.

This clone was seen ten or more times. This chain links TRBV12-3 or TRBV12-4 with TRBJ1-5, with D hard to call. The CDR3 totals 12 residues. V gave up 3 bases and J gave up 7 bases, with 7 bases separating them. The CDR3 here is CASSFVSQPQHF. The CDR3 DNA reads TGTGCCAGCAGTTTTGTTTCGCAGCCCCAGCATTTT.

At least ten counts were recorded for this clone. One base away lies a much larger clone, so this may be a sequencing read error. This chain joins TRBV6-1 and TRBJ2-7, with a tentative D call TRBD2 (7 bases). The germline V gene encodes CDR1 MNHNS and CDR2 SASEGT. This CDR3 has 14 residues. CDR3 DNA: TGTGCCCTTACGAGGGGGGGGGAAGCCTACGAGAAGTACTTC. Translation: CALTRGGEAYEKYF.

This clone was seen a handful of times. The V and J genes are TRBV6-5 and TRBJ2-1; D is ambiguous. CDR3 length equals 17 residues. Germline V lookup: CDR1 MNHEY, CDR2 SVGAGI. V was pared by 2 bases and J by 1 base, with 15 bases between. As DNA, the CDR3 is TGTGCCAGCAGTTACCTTAGGCAGTCTTATTCCTACAATGAGCAGTTCTTC. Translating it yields CASSYLRQSYSYNEQFF.

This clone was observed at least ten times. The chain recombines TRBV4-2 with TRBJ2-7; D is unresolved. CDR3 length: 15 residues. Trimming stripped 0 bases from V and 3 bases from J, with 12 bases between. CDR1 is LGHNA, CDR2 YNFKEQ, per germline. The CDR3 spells CASSQEAGGGYEQYF. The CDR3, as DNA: TGTGCCAGCAGCCAAGAGGCCGGTGGCGGCTACGAGCAGTACTTC.

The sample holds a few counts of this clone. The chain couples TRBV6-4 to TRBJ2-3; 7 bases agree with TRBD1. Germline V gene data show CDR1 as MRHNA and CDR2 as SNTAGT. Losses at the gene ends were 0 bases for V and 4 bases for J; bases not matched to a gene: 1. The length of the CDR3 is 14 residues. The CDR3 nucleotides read TGTGCCAGCAGTGACTCAGGGGGCGCAGATACGCAGTATTTT. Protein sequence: CASSDSGGADTQYF.

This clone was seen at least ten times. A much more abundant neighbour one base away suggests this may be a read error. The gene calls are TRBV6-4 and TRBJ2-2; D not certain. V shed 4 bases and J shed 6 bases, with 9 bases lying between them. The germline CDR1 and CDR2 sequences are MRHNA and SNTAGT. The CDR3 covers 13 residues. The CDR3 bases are TGTGCCAGCAGTGGCTCAGGAGCCGGGGAGCTGTTTTTT. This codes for CASSGSGAGELFF.

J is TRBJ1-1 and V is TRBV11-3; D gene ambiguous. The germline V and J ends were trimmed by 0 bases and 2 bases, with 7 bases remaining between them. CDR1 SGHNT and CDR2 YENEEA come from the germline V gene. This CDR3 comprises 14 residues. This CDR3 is CASSLEGVNTEAFF. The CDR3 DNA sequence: TGTGCCAGCAGCTTAGAAGGAGTCAACACTGAAGCTTTCTTT.

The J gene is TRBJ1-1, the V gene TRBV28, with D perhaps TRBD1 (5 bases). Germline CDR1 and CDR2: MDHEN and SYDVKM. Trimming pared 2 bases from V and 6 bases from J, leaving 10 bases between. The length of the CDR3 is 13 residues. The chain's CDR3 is CASSLSATAEAFF. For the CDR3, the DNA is TGTGCCAGCAGTTTAAGCGCGACAGCTGAAGCTTTCTTT.

CDR3 DNA: TGTGCCAGCACGAGACAGGGAATGAGGAATCAGCCCCAGCATTTT. This gives the protein CASTRQGMRNQPQHF. This sequence joins TRBV6-1 and TRBJ1-5, with TRBD1 matching over 7 bases. The V and J ends lost 7 bases and 4 bases, in that order; junction bases with no gene match: 10. The CDR3 has 15 amino acids. Germline V gene sequence: CDR1 MNHNS, CDR2 SASEGT.

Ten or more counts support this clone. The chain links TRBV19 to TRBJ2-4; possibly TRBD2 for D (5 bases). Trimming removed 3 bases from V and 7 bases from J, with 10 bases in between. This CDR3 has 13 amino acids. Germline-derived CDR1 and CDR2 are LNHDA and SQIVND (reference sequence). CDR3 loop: CASSIEGGNIQYF. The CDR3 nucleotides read TGTGCCAGTAGTATTGAGGGTGGGAACATTCAGTACTTC. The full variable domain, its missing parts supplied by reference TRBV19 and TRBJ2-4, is DGGITQSPKYLFRKEGQNVTLSCEQNLNHDAMYWYRQDPGQGLRLIYYSQIVNDFQKGDIAEGYSVSREKKESFPLTVTSAQKNPTAFYLCASSIEGGNIQYFGAGTRLSVL.

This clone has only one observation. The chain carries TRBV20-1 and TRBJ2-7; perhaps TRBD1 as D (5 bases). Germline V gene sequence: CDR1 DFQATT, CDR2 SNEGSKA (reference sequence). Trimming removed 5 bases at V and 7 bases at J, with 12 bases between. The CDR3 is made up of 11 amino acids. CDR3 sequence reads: CSADTGNEQYF. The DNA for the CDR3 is TGCAGTGCTGATACAGGAAATGAGCAGTACTTC.

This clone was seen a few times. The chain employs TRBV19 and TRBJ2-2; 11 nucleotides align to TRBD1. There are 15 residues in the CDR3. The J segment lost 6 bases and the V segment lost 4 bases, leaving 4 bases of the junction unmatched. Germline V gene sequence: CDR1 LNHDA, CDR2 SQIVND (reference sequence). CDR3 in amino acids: CASSRTGGASGELFF. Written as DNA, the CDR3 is TGTGCCAGTAGTAGGACAGGGGGCGCCTCCGGGGAGCTGTTTTTT.

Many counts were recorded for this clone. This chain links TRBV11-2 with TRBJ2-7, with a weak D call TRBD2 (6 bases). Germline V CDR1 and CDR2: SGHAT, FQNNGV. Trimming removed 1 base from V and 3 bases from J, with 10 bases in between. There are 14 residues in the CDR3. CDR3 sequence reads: CASSLVAERYEQYF. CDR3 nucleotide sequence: TGTGCCAGCAGCTTAGTAGCGGAGCGCTACGAGCAGTACTTC.